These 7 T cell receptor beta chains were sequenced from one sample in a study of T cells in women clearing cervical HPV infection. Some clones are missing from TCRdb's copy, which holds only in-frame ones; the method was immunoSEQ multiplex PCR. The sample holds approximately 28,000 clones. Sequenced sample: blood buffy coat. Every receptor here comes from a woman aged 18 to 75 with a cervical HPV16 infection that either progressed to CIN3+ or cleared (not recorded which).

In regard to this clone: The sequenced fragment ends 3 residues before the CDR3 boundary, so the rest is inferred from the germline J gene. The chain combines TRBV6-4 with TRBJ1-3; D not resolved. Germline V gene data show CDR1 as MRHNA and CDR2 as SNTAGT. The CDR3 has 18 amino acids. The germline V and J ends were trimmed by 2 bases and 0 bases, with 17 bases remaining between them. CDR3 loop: CASSDVIFGGLSGNTIYF. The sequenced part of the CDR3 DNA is TGTGCCAGCAGTGACGTAATATTCGGAGGACTCTCTGGAAACACC.

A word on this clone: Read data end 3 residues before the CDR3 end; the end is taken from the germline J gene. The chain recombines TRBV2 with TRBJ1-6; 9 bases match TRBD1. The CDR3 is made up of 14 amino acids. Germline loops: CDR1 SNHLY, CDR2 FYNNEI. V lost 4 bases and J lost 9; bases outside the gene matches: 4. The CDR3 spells CASSAGTGSSPLHF. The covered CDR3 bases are TGTGCCAGCAGTGCCGGGACAGGGAGTTCACCC. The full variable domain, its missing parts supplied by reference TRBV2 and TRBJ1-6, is EPEVTQTPSHQVTQMGQEVILRCVPISNHLYFYWYRQILGQKVEFLVSFYNNEISEKSEIFDDQFSVERPDGSNFTLKIRSTKLEDSAMYFCASSAGTGSSPLHFGNGTRLTVT.

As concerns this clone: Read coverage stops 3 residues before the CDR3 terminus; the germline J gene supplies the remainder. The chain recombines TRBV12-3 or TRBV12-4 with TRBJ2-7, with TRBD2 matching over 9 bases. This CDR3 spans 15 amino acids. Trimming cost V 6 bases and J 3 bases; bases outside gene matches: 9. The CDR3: CASRSSGGYNYEQYF. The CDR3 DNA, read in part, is TGTGCCAGCAGATCGAGCGGGGGGTATAACTACGAG.

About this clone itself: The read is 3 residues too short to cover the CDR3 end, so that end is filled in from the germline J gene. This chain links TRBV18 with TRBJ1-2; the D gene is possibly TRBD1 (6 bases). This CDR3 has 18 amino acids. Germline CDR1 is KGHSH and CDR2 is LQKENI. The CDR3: CASSPQVGQGTTYNDYTF. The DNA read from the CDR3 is TGTGCCAGCTCACCACAGGTTGGGCAGGGGACAACCTACAATGAC.

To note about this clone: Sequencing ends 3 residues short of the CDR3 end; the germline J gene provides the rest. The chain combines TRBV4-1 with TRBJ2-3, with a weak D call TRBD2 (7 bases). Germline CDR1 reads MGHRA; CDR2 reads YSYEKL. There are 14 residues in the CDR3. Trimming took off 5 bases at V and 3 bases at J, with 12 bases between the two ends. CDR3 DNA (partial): TGCGCCAGCAGCGGGGGGGCCGGGACAGATACG. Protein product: CASSGGAGTDT. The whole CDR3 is CASSGGAGTDTQYF.

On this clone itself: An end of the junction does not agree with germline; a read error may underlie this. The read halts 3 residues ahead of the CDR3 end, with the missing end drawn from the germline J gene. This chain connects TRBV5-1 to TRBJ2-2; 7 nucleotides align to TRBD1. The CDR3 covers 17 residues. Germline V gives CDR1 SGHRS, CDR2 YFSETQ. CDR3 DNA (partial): TGCGCCAGCAGTTTGGGGCCCGGGACAGCGAACACCGGGGAG. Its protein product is CASSLGPGTANTGE. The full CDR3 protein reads CASSLGPGTANTGELFF.

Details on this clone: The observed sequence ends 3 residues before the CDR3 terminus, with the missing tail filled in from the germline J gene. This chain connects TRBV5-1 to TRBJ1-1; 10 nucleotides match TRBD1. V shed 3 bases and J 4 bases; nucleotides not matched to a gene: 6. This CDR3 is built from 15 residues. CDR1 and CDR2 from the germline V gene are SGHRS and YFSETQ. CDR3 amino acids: CASSWGGDRGTEAFF. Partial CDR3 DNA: TGCGCCAGCAGCTGGGGGGGGGACAGGGGCACTGAA.